Listed below are T cell receptor beta chains from one sample, sequenced in a study of T cells in Graves' hyperthyroidism and ophthalmopathy. Each CDR3 protein is one row after TCRdb ran MiXCR on the multiplex PCR reads. The table records about 400,000 distinct CDR3 sequences, approximately 15% of them present only once. Input material: blood. Receptors originate from a woman aged 25 to 39 with Graves' hyperthyroidism. CDR3s include the opening cysteine and the closing phenylalanine or tryptophan. The D gene is left open where the match is weak. Clone size appears in some rows only: once, few, many, or a class for an expanded clone.

J: TRBJ2-1
D: TRBD1
V: TRBV11-3
size: few
DNA: TGTGCCAGCAGCGGTGGGACAGGGGGCTTAAATGAGCAGTTCTTC
CDR3: CASSGGTGGLNEQFF

J: TRBJ1-5
D: TRBD1
V: TRBV28
size: many
DNA: TGTGCCACGACGATACAGGGGCCGAATCAGCCCCAGCATTTT
CDR3: CATTIQGPNQPQHF

J: TRBJ2-7
D: TRBD2
V: TRBV2
size: few
DNA: TGTGCCAGCAGGGGAATACCGGGACTAGCGGACCCCTACGAGCAGTACTTC
CDR3: CASRGIPGLADPYEQYF

J: TRBJ2-1
D: TRBD2
V: TRBV24-1
size: NA
DNA: TGTGCCACCAGTGATTCACGGGGGGAGCGGTACAATGAGCAGTTCTTC
CDR3: CATSDSRGERYNEQFF

J: TRBJ2-2
D: NA
V: TRBV20-1
size: many
DNA: TGCAGTGCCGCGATCGCGAACACCGGGGAGCTGTTTTTT
CDR3: CSAAIANTGELFF

J: TRBJ2-1
D: NA
V: TRBV30
size: many
DNA: TGTGCCTGGGCGACTCCTAGCTCCTACAATGAGCAGTTCTTC
CDR3: CAWATPSSYNEQFF

J: TRBJ1-1
D: NA
V: TRBV9
size: many
DNA: TGTGCCAGCAGCGTAGAAGCACAGAACACTGAAGCTTTCTTT
CDR3: CASSVEAQNTEAFF

J: TRBJ2-1
D: NA
V: TRBV28
size: NA
DNA: TGTGCCAGCAGTTCCCCCCGGCTAGATTCCTACAATGAGCAGTTCTTC
CDR3: CASSSPRLDSYNEQFF

J: TRBJ1-2
D: NA
V: TRBV20-1
size: NA
DNA: TGCAGTGCTCCTCCCAGGGGAATGAGCTACACCTTC
CDR3: CSAPPRGMSYTF

J: TRBJ2-7
D: NA
V: TRBV19
size: NA
DNA: TGTGCCAGTAGTATCGCCGCCACAAGAAATTACGAGCAGTACTTC
CDR3: CASSIAATRNYEQYF

J: TRBJ2-1
D: TRBD2
V: TRBV20-1
size: many
DNA: TGCAGCGCGAAACTAGCGGGAGATTTGAATGAGCAGTTCTTC
CDR3: CSAKLAGDLNEQFF

J: TRBJ2-5
D: NA
V: TRBV4-1
size: NA
DNA: TGCGCCAGCAGCCAAGGGAACACGGCGTCAGGGTTTCAAGAGACCCAGTACTTC
CDR3: CASSQGNTASGFQETQYF

J: TRBJ2-1
D: TRBD1
V: TRBV28
size: NA
DNA: TGTGCCAGCAGTTTTTCGCCCAGGGGGAGCCGCGGGCTCGCCTACAATGAGCAGTTCTTC
CDR3: CASSFSPRGSRGLAYNEQFF

J: TRBJ1-1
D: NA
V: TRBV6-1
size: many
DNA: TGTGCCAGCAGGCGACGGACTGAAGCTTTCTTT
CDR3: CASRRRTEAFF

J: TRBJ2-5
D: NA
V: TRBV11-2
size: many
DNA: TGTGCCAGCAGCTTAAGCGGCCCCTGGGGGAGGGAGACCCAGTACTTC
CDR3: CASSLSGPWGRETQYF

J: TRBJ2-7
D: TRBD1
V: TRBV2
size: many
DNA: TGTGCCAGCAGTGAAGTCCGGGACAGGGACTACGAGCAGTACTTC
CDR3: CASSEVRDRDYEQYF

J: TRBJ2-5
D: NA
V: TRBV6-1
size: NA
DNA: TGTGTCAGCAGTGAAGACCAGAGATACCAAGAGACCCAGTACTTC
CDR3: CVSSEDQRYQETQYF

J: TRBJ2-2
D: TRBD1
V: TRBV6-2/TRBV6-3
size: once
DNA: TGTGCCAGCAGTTCAAGACAGGGGGTCGCCGGGGAGCTGTTTTTT
CDR3: CASSSRQGVAGELFF

J: TRBJ2-7
D: TRBD1
V: TRBV28
size: many
DNA: TGTGCCAGCAGGACCCGGGACAGGGCGTACGAGCAGTACTTC
CDR3: CASRTRDRAYEQYF

J: TRBJ2-7
D: TRBD2
V: TRBV15
size: many
DNA: TGTGCCACCAGCAGGAACCCCGGGACTAGCGGATCCTACGAGCAGTACTTC
CDR3: CATSRNPGTSGSYEQYF

J: TRBJ2-7
D: NA
V: TRBV7-6
size: many
DNA: TGTGCCAGCAGCTTGATAGCTGGGGGGTCCTCCTACGAGCAGTACTTC
CDR3: CASSLIAGGSSYEQYF

J: TRBJ2-1
D: TRBD2
V: TRBV29-1
size: NA
DNA: TGCAGCGTTGACTCCCCTGGGGGGGTTGTCTACAATGAGCAGTTCTTC
CDR3: CSVDSPGGVVYNEQFF

J: TRBJ2-7
D: NA
V: TRBV24-1
size: NA
DNA: TGTGCCACCAGTGCGAGGGTTTCCTACGAGCAGTACTTC
CDR3: CATSARVSYEQYF

J: TRBJ1-1
D: NA
V: TRBV5-1
size: NA
DNA: TGCGCCAGCAGCTCCGTTCGGAACACTGAAGCTTTCTTT
CDR3: CASSSVRNTEAFF

J: TRBJ2-1
D: NA
V: TRBV18
size: many
DNA: TGTGCCAGCTCACCAGCTAACACCTACAATGAGCAGTTCTTC
CDR3: CASSPANTYNEQFF

J: TRBJ1-2
D: TRBD1
V: TRBV20-1
size: NA
DNA: TGCAGTGCTAGAGATATGCGGGACAGGGCTGGTGGCTACACCTTC
CDR3: CSARDMRDRAGGYTF

J: TRBJ1-1
D: TRBD1
V: TRBV7-8
size: NA
DNA: TGTGCCAGCAGCATGACCAGGGGGCTGGGCACTGAAGCTTTCTTT
CDR3: CASSMTRGLGTEAFF

J: TRBJ2-3
D: TRBD2
V: TRBV20-1
size: many
DNA: TGCAGTGCTAGAGCCCTACTAGCGAGTAGCACAGATACGCAGTATTTT
CDR3: CSARALLASSTDTQYF

J: TRBJ2-7
D: NA
V: TRBV28
size: NA
DNA: TGTGCCAGCAGTTTAGGGTCAGCGCCTGGAGAGCAGTACTTC
CDR3: CASSLGSAPGEQYF

J: TRBJ2-5
D: NA
V: TRBV20-1
size: NA
DNA: TGCAGTGCTAGAGACCACCGGGACATACAAGAGACCCAGTACTTC
CDR3: CSARDHRDIQETQYF

J: TRBJ1-2
D: TRBD1
V: TRBV28
size: many
DNA: TGTGCCAGCAGGCCCGGACAGGCCGACTATGGCTACACCTTC
CDR3: CASRPGQADYGYTF

J: TRBJ2-1
D: TRBD1
V: TRBV28
size: many
DNA: TGTGCCAGCAGAACAACAGGGGATGAGCAGTTCTTC
CDR3: CASRTTGDEQFF

J: TRBJ2-2
D: NA
V: TRBV4-1
size: NA
DNA: TGCGCCAGCAGCCAAACGATGCGGCAGGGCGGGTACGCCGGGGAGCTGTTTTTT
CDR3: CASSQTMRQGGYAGELFF

J: TRBJ1-4
D: TRBD1
V: TRBV5-4
size: few
DNA: TGTGCCAGCAGCCCCGGCGGGACAGGCGCTAATGAAAAACTGTTTTTT
CDR3: CASSPGGTGANEKLFF

J: TRBJ2-7
D: TRBD1
V: TRBV6-2/TRBV6-3
size: many
DNA: TGTGCCAGCAGACCACCGGGACAGGGCTACGAGCAGTACTTC
CDR3: CASRPPGQGYEQYF

J: TRBJ2-1
D: TRBD2
V: TRBV9
size: NA
DNA: TGTGCCAGCAGCGTAGCCCCCCGTAGCGGGAGTTCCTACAATGAGCAGTTCTTC
CDR3: CASSVAPRSGSSYNEQFF

J: TRBJ1-2
D: NA
V: TRBV9
size: many
DNA: TGTGCCAGCACCCTGACACCAGAGAACTATGGCTACACCTTC
CDR3: CASTLTPENYGYTF

J: TRBJ2-1
D: NA
V: TRBV29-1
size: few
DNA: TGCAGCGTTGAAGATCGGTACAATGAGCAGTTCTTC
CDR3: CSVEDRYNEQFF

J: TRBJ2-5
D: TRBD2
V: TRBV5-1
size: NA
DNA: TGCGCCAGCAGCTTTAGCGGGAAGCAAGAGACCCAGTACTTC
CDR3: CASSFSGKQETQYF

J: TRBJ2-7
D: NA
V: TRBV15
size: few
DNA: TGTGCCACCAGCAGAGACAGGGGATTCTACGAGCAGTACTTC
CDR3: CATSRDRGFYEQYF

J: TRBJ2-1
D: TRBD2
V: TRBV5-5
size: NA
DNA: TGTGCCAGCAGCTTGGATGGCGGGAGGTGCAATGAGCAGTTCTTC
CDR3: CASSLDGGRCNEQFF

J: TRBJ2-5
D: NA
V: TRBV28
size: many
DNA: TGTGCCAGCAGTACTGCACGGGAGTCCGGGGAGACCCAGTACTTC
CDR3: CASSTARESGETQYF